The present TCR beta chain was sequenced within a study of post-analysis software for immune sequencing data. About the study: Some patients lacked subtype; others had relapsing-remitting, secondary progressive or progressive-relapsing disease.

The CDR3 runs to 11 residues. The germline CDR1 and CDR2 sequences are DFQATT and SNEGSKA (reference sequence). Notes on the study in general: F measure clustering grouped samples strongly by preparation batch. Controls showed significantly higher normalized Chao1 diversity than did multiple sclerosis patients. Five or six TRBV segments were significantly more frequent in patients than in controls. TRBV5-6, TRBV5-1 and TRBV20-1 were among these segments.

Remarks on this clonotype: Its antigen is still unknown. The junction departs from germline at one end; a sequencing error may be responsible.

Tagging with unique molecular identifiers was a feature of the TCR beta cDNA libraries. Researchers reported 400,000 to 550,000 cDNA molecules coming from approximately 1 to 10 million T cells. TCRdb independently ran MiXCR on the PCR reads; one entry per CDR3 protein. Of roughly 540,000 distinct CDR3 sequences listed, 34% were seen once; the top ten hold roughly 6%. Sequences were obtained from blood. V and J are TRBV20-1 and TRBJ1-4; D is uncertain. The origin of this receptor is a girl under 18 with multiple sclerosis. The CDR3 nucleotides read TGCAGTGCTAGTGGGAAGGAAAAACCGTTTTTT. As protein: CSASGKEKPFF.